The T cell receptor (beta chain) described here comes from a study of blood T cell repertoires in COVID-19. CDR1 SEHNR and CDR2 FQNEAQ come from the germline V gene (reference sequence). With 5 bases clipped from V and 7 bases from J, the junction kept 9 bases outside the gene matches. This CDR3 comprises 16 residues. Profiled with immunoSEQ multiplex PCR; TCRdb holds only in-frame clones, not every one. The sample includes tens of thousands of clones, about nine tenths of them seen just once. V usage is TRBV7-9 and J usage is TRBJ2-1, with 12 nucleotides matching TRBD1. The clonotype was recovered from a man at least 80 years old with acute or convalescent COVID-19. The specimen sequenced was peripheral blood. The CDR3 sequence: CASSRMGQGALNEQFF. Written as DNA, the CDR3 is TGTGCCAGCAGCCGTATGGGACAGGGGGCGCTTAATGAGCAGTTCTTC.